This T cell receptor (beta chain) was sequenced for a study of Tregs in tolerant kidney transplant recipients. General study points: Antigen-driven expansion was suggested because donor-specific Tregs expanded more than all Tregs in tolerant patients.

TCRdb's copy holds only in-frame clones and misses some; the assay was immunoSEQ multiplex PCR. The sample has tens of thousands of clones, about 89% seen once. Trimming left V 6 bases short and J 3 bases short, with 14 bases between. CDR1 is WSHSY, CDR2 SAAADI, per germline. This CDR3 has 14 amino acids. Worth noting for this clone: Its matching antigen is unknown.

The sequenced sample was CD4+ T cells from blood, obtained before the transplant. This rearrangement joins TRBV10-2 to TRBJ1-2, with unresolved D. This sequence was found in a human donor who received a combined kidney and bone marrow transplant. CDR3 nucleotides: TGCGCCAGCAGGCAGGAAGATCCGTACTATGGCTACACCTTC. Residues: CASRQEDPYYGYTF.